This T cell receptor beta chain was recorded in a study of human T cells and chemical hapten exposure. The table lists this clonotype with a few counts. Stated time point: patch test 1, 2 weeks after DPC sensitization. The treatment was: therapeutic diphenylcyclopropenone sensitization with weekly scalp DPC. Each CDR3 protein is one row after TCRdb ran MiXCR on the RACE reads. Found here are some 91,000 distinct CDR3 sequences, 9.5% to 15% of them singletons; the top ten hold 2% to 2.5%. The CDR3 totals 15 residues. The ends lost 2 bases at V and 4 bases at J; junction bases unmatched: 4. Germline CDR1 reads DFQATT; CDR2 reads SNEGSKA (reference sequence).

The J gene is TRBJ2-1, the V gene TRBV20-1; the match to TRBD2 covers 11 bases. This clonotype was sampled from a woman aged 40 to 50 with alopecia areata. Some clones in this sample may be carry-over from other donors' samples. The source was whole blood, collected in connection with sensitization to the hapten diphenylcyclopropenone (DPC). CDR3 DNA sequence: TGCAGTGCTAGACGACTAGCGGGGAATTACAATGAGCAGTTCTTC. This encodes CSARRLAGNYNEQFF.